This passage covers 2 T cell receptor beta chains from one sample sequenced in a study of Ad26.COV2.S vaccination and SARS-CoV-2 variants. Treatment here: roughly 19 received Ad26.COV2.S at low or high dose, single or two shots; several received placebo; per-sample allocation not given. Material that was analyzed had been drawn on day 63 after the first vaccine or placebo injection. Generated by immunoSEQ multiplex PCR, the TCRdb table keeps only in-frame clones and is missing some. The profile covers some 480,000 clones, with around 85% appearing a single time and more than 10% taken by the ten largest. The source was peripheral blood, collected in a trial of Ad26.COV2.S vaccine versus placebo. These receptor sequences come from a person aged 18-60 years who received the Ad26.COV2.S COVID-19 vaccine or a placebo.

In its sample, this clone was seen many times. The rearrangement uses TRBV9 and TRBJ2-1, with 9 bases fitting TRBD2. J lost 9 bases, V lost 0 bases, and 10 bases had no gene match. The CDR3 extends over 16 amino acids. Looked up from germline, CDR1 is SGDLS and CDR2 is YYNGEE. CDR3 DNA: TGTGCCAGCAGCGTAGGGGGGCTAGCGGGACAGCTTGAGCAGTTCTTC. This sequence encodes CASSVGGLAGQLEQFF.

The V gene is TRBV5-5, the J gene TRBJ2-7, with a tentative D call TRBD2 (6 bases). V shed 4 bases and J shed 4 bases, with 18 bases lying between them. Germline CDR1 reads SGHKS; CDR2 reads YYEKEE (reference sequence). The CDR3 sequence is 15 residues long. CDR3 residues: CASSPWGGTRYEQYF. CDR3 sequence (DNA): TGTGCCAGCAGCCCGTGGGGCGGGACCAGATACGAGCAGTACTTC.